These T cell receptor beta chains were read from a single sample in a study of identical twins. TCRdb re-called the 5' RACE reads through MiXCR, storing one row per CDR3 protein. The data contain hundreds of thousands of distinct CDR3 sequences, about 20% of them seen just once; the ten biggest clones take up less than 15%. Another study also made use of these data, one on T cells expressing NK-cell markers.

The sample taken for sequencing was PBMCs. The receptors come from a woman aged 18-35 years in good health. Each CDR3 is given with its conserved first and last residue. The order of the fields is V gene, CDR3 protein.

V gene: TRBV7-6; CDR3 protein: CASSLGGRANSEQFF
V gene: TRBV7-2; CDR3 protein: CASSLFGAGEKLFF
V gene: TRBV12-3/TRBV12-4; CDR3 protein: CASSLQAVNTEAFF
V gene: TRBV18; CDR3 protein: CASAPGLNEQYF
V gene: TRBV7-9; CDR3 protein: CASSPVGQSYEQYF
V gene: TRBV3-1; CDR3 protein: CASSGRQSGDTQYF
V gene: TRBV4-2; CDR3 protein: CASSQEAGRETQYF
V gene: TRBV5-6; CDR3 protein: CASSPSLAGWETQYF
V gene: TRBV5-1; CDR3 protein: CASSSRRQTADEQFF
V gene: TRBV6-1; CDR3 protein: CATRDRGSSYEQYF
V gene: TRBV5-1; CDR3 protein: CASSLDRVGGEQFF
V gene: TRBV7-9; CDR3 protein: CASTPPGHLGGNEQFF
V gene: TRBV5-1; CDR3 protein: CASSLQSRTRTGELFF
V gene: TRBV7-8; CDR3 protein: CASSLRTSGMRSYNEQFF
V gene: TRBV6-1; CDR3 protein: CASSLQTGYSNQPQHF
V gene: TRBV10-3; CDR3 protein: CAITASGVPSYEQYF
V gene: TRBV15; CDR3 protein: CATSNAANEQFF
V gene: TRBV5-1; CDR3 protein: CASSSGTSARHGTDTQYF
V gene: TRBV6-1; CDR3 protein: CASSIGRHLNGYTF
V gene: TRBV5-5; CDR3 protein: CATKGDMNTEAFF
V gene: TRBV6-2/TRBV6-3; CDR3 protein: CASSTDVRNTDTQYF
V gene: TRBV5-6; CDR3 protein: CASSMGQNQPQHF
V gene: TRBV20-1; CDR3 protein: CSARRGDYNEQFF
V gene: TRBV6-5; CDR3 protein: CASSYRGGRYNEQFF
V gene: TRBV6-5; CDR3 protein: CASSYSGTTELQYF
V gene: TRBV12-3/TRBV12-4; CDR3 protein: CASRHRGNQPQHF
V gene: TRBV10-3; CDR3 protein: CAISDIQETQYF
V gene: TRBV6-1; CDR3 protein: CASSSQLAGSTDTQYF
V gene: TRBV20-1; CDR3 protein: CSAADSYEQYF
V gene: TRBV11-3; CDR3 protein: CASSLSGAGAYEQYF
V gene: TRBV9; CDR3 protein: CASSVNPSQNTEAFF
V gene: TRBV2; CDR3 protein: CASILDSYNEQFF
V gene: TRBV6-1; CDR3 protein: CASRDSGVEKLFF
V gene: TRBV9; CDR3 protein: CASSRGSGTETQYF
V gene: TRBV6-2/TRBV6-3; CDR3 protein: CASSYLWTAEAFF
V gene: TRBV2; CDR3 protein: CASGGGYTF
V gene: TRBV25-1; CDR3 protein: CASSDSASGRHEQFF
V gene: TRBV27; CDR3 protein: CASSLLGGAGQFF
V gene: TRBV5-1; CDR3 protein: CASSLGQGREKLFF
V gene: TRBV20-1; CDR3 protein: CSAKREALQETQYF
V gene: TRBV5-6; CDR3 protein: CASSFRVGGQETQYF
V gene: TRBV2; CDR3 protein: CASSDQGPMNGYTF
V gene: TRBV2; CDR3 protein: CASTPQRGSNQPQHF
V gene: TRBV4-3; CDR3 protein: CASSHASDSYNEQFF
V gene: TRBV5-1; CDR3 protein: CATRGTIDETQYF
V gene: TRBV7-9; CDR3 protein: CASSQQGDEKLFF
V gene: TRBV7-2; CDR3 protein: CASRRDRAAFF
V gene: TRBV4-3; CDR3 protein: CASSQGDRNTDTQYF